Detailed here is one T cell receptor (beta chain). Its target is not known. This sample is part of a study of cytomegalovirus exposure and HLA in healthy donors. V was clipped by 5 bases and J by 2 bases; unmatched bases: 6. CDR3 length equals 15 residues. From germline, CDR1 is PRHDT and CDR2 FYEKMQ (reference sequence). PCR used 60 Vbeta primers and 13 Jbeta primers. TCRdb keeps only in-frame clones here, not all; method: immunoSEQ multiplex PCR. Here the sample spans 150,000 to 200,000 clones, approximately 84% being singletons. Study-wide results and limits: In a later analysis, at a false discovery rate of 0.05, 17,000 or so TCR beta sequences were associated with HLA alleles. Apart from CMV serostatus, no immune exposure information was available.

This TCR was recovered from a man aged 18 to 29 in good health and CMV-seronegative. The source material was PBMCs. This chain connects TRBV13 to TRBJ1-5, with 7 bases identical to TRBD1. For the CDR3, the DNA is TGTGCCAGCAGCAGGGGGCATCTTGGCAATCAGCCCCAGCATTTT. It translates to CASSRGHLGNQPQHF.